These 2 T cell receptor beta chains came from one sample sequenced in a study of beta chain features in type 1 diabetes. Of the isolated RNA, all was reverse transcribed, and so the sequenced material was expressed TCRB transcripts. Measured with immunoSEQ multiplex PCR; TCRdb has only the in-frame clones, and not every one. The repertoire holds around 99,000 clones, with approximately 39% as singletons. The sequenced sample consisted of stem cell memory CD4+ T cells from blood. The origin of the receptors is a woman between 18 and 29 years old in good health.

The J gene is TRBJ2-7, the V gene TRBV27; D ambiguous. The germline V and J ends were trimmed by 0 bases and 2 bases, with 11 bases remaining between them. Germline V lookup: CDR1 MNHEY, CDR2 SMNVEV (reference sequence). The CDR3 runs 15 residues. CDR3 loop: CASSLSNGPPYEQYF. The CDR3 DNA sequence: TGTGCCAGCAGTTTATCGAATGGGCCTCCCTACGAGCAGTACTTC.

J is TRBJ2-1 and V is TRBV7-3; 11 nucleotides line up with TRBD2. Per the germline V gene, CDR1 is SGHTA and CDR2 is FQGTGA. This CDR3 contains 16 residues. V shed 2 bases, J shed 6 bases, and the junction held 6 bases outside the gene matches. The CDR3 loop reads CASSLDSGRAGNEQFF. DNA for the CDR3: TGTGCCAGCAGCTTAGATAGCGGGAGGGCCGGCAATGAGCAGTTCTTC.